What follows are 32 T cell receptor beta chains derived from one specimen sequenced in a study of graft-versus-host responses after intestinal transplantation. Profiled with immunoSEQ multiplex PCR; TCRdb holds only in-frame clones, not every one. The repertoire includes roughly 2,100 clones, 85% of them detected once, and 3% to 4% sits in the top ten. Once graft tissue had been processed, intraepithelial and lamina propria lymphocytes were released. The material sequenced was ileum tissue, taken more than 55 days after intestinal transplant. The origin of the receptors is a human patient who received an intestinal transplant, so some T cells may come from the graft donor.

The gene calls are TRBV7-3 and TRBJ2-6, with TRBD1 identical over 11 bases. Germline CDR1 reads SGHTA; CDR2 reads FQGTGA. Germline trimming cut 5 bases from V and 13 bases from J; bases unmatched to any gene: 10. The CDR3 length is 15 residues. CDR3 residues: CASSMGQGDSRVLTF. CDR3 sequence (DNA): TGTGCCAGCAGCATGGGACAGGGGGATTCTCGGGTCCTGACTTTC.

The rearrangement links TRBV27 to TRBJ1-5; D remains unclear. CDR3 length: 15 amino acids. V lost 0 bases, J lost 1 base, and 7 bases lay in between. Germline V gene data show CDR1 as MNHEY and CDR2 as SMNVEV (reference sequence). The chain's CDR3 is CASSLSGTSNQPQHF. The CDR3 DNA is TGTGCCAGCAGTTTATCCGGAACCAGCAATCAGCCCCAGCATTTT.

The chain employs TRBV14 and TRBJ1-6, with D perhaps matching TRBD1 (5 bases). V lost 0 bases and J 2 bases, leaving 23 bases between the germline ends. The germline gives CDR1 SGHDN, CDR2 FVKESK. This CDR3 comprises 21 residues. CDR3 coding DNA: TGTGCCAGCAGCCAAGATTTTCGGGGCGTAAAACAGAGCGCCTATAATTCACCCCTCCACTTT. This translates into CASSQDFRGVKQSAYNSPLHF.

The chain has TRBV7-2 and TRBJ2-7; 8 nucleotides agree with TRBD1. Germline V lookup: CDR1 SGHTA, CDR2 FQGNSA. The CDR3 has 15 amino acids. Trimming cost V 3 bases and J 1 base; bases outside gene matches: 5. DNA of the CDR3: TGTGCCAGCAGCTTCGACAGGGGAGGATCCTACGAGCAGTACTTC. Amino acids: CASSFDRGGSYEQYF.

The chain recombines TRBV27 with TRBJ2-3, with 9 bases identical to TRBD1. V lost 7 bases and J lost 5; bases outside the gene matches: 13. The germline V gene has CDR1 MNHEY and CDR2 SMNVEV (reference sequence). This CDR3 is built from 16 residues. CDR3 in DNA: TGTGCCAGCACCCCAAAATGGACAGGGGTCGAAGATACGCAGTATTTT. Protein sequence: CASTPKWTGVEDTQYF.

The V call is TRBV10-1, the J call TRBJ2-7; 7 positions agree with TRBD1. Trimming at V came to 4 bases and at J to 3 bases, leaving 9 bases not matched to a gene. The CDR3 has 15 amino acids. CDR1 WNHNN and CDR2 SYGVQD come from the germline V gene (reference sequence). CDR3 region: CASSGQIGTVYEQYF. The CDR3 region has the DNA TGCGCCAGCAGTGGACAAATAGGGACAGTCTACGAGCAGTACTTC.

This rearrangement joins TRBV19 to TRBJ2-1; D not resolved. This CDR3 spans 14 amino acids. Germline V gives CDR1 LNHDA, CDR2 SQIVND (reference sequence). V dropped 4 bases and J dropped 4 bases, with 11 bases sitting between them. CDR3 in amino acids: CASSSEWDYNEQFF. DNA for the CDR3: TGTGCCAGTAGTAGTGAATGGGATTACAATGAGCAGTTCTTC. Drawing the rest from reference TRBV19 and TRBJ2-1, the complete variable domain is DGGITQSPKYLFRKEGQNVTLSCEQNLNHDAMYWYRQDPGQGLRLIYYSQIVNDFQKGDIAEGYSVSREKKESFPLTVTSAQKNPTAFYLCASSSEWDYNEQFFGPGTRLTVL.

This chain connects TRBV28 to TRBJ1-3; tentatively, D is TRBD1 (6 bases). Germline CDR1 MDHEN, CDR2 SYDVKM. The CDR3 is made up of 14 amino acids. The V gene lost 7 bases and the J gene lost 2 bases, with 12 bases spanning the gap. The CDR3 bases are TGTGCCAGCACCAGGGGAGGGACTGGAAACACCATATATTTT. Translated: CASTRGGTGNTIYF.

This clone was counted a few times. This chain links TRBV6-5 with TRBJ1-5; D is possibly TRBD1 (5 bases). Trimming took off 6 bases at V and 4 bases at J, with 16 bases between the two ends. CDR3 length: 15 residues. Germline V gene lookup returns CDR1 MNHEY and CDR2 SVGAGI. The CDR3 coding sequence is TGTGCCAGCAGCCTTTGGGGGGACGGAAATCAGCCCCAGCATTTT. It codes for CASSLWGDGNQPQHF.

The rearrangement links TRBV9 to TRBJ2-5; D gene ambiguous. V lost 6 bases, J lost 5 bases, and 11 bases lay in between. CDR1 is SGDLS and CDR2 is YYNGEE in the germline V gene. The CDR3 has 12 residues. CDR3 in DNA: TGTGCCAGCAATCGGGTTGGGGAGACCCAGTACTTC. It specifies CASNRVGETQYF.

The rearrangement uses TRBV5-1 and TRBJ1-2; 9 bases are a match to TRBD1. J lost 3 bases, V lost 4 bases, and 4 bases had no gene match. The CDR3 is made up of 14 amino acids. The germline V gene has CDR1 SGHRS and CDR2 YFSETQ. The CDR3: CASSEGQGYYGYTF. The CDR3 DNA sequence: TGCGCCAGCAGCGAAGGACAGGGGTACTATGGCTACACCTTC.

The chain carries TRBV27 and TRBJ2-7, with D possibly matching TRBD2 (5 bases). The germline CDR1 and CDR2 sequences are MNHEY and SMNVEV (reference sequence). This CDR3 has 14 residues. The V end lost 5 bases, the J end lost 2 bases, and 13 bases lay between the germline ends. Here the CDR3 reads CASSIRGPAYEQYF. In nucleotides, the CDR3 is TGTGCCAGCAGTATTCGGGGTCCCGCCTACGAGCAGTACTTC.

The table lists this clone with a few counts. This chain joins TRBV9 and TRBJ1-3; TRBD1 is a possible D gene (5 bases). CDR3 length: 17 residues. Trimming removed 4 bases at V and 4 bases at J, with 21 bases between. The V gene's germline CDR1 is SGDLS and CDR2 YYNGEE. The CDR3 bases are TGTGCCAGCAGCCCCGGTGGTGGGGGTGTTGGAGGAAACACCATATATTTT. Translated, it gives CASSPGGGGVGGNTIYF.

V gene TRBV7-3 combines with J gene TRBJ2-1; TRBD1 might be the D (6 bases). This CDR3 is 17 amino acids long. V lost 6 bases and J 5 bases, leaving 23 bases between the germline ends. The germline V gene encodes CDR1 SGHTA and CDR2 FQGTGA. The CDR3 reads CASSPLGASSSNNEQFF. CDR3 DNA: TGTGCCAGCAGTCCCCTGGGGGCTAGCAGTAGCAACAATGAGCAGTTCTTC.

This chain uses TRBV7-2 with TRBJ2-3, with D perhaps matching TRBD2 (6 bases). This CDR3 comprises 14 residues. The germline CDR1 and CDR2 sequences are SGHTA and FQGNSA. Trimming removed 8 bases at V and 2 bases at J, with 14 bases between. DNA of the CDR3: TGTGCCAGCCGCGAGCGGGCTTACACAGATACGCAGTATTTT. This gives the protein CASRERAYTDTQYF.

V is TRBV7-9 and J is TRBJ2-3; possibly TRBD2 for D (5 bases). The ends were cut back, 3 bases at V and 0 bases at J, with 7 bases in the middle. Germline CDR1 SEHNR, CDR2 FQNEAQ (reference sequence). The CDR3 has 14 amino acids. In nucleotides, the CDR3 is TGTGCCAGCAGCTTTGGAGGCAGCACAGATACGCAGTATTTT. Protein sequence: CASSFGGSTDTQYF.

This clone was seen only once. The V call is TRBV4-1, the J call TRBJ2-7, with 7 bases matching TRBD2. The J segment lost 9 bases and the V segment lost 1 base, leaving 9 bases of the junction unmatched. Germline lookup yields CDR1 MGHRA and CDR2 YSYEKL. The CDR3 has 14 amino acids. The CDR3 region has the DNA TGCGCCAGCAGCCAAGTGGGTCGGGGGGACGGGCAGTACTTC. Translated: CASSQVGRGDGQYF.

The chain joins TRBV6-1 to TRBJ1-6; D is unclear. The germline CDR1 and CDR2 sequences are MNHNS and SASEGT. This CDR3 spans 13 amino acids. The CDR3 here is CATNRGRNSPLHF. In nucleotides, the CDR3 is TGTGCTACAAACCGAGGCAGAAATTCACCCCTCCACTTT.

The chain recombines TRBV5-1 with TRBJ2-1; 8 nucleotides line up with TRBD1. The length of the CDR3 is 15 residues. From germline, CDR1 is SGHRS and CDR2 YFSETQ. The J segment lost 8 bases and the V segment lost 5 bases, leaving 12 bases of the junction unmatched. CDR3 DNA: TGCGCCAGCAGGACAGGGGCCCTCTATGAGGATGAGCAGTTCTTC. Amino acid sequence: CASRTGALYEDEQFF. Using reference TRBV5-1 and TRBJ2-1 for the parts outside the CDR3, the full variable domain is KAGVTQTPRYLIKTRGQQVTLSCSPISGHRSVSWYQQTPGQGLQFLFEYFSETQRNKGNFPGRFSGRQFSNSRSEMNVSTLELGDSALYLCASRTGALYEDEQFFGPGTRLTVL.

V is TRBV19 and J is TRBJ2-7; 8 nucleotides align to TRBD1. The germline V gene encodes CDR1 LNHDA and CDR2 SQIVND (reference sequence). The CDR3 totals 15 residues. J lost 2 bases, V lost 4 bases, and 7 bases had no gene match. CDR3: CASSRPGTGAYEQYF. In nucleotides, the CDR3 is TGTGCCAGTAGTAGGCCAGGGACAGGAGCCTACGAGCAGTACTTC.

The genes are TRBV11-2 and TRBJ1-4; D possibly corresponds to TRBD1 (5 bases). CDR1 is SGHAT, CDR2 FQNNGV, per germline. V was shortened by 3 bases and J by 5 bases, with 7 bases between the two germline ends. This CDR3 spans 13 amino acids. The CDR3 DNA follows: TGTGCCAGCAGCTTTAAGGGGAATGAAAAACTGTTTTTT. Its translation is CASSFKGNEKLFF.

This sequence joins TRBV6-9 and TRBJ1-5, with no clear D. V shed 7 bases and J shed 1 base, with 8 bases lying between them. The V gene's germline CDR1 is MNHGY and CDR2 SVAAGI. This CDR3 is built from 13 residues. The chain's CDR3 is CASKRQSNQPQHF. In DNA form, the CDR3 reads TGTGCCAGCAAAAGGCAAAGCAATCAGCCCCAGCATTTT.

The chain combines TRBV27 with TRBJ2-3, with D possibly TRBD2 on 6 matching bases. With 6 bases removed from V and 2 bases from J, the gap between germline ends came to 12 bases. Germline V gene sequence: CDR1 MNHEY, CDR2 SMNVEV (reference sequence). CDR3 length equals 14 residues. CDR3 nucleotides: TGTGCCAGCAGCGGAGGGCGGGCCACAGATACGCAGTATTTT. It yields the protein CASSGGRATDTQYF.

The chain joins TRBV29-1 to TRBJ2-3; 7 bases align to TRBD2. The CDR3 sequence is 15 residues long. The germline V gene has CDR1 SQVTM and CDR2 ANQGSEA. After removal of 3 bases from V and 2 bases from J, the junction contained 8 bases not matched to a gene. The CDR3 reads CSVDLAGVITDTQYF. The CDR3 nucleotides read TGCAGCGTTGATTTGGCGGGGGTAATCACAGATACGCAGTATTTT.

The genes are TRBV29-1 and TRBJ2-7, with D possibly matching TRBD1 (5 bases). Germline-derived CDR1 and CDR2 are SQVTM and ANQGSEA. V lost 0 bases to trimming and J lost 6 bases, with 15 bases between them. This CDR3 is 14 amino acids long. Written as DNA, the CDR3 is TGCAGCGTTGAAGATGCCAGGGTCGGCGGCGAGCAGTACTTC. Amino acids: CSVEDARVGGEQYF.

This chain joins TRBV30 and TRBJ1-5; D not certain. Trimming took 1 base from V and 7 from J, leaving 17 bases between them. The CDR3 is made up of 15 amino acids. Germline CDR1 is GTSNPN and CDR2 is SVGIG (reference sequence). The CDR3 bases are TGTGCCTGGAGTGGGCCAAGCAGGTCCGGGCAGCCCCAGCATTTT. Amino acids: CAWSGPSRSGQPQHF.

This chain's CDR3 is CASSIELAGLPNQPQHF. The CDR3 DNA reads TGTGCCAGTAGTATAGAATTGGCGGGACTACCCAATCAGCCCCAGCATTTT. The chain links TRBV19 to TRBJ1-5; tentatively, D is TRBD1 (5 bases). Germline V CDR1 and CDR2: LNHDA, SQIVND (reference sequence). V shed 0 bases and J shed 3 bases, with 15 bases lying between them. The CDR3 has 17 amino acids.

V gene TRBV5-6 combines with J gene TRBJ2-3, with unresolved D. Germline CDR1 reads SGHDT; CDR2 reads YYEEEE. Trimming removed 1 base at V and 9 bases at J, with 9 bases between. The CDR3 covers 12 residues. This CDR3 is CASSLIPRTQYF. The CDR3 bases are TGTGCCAGCAGCTTGATCCCACGGACGCAGTATTTT.

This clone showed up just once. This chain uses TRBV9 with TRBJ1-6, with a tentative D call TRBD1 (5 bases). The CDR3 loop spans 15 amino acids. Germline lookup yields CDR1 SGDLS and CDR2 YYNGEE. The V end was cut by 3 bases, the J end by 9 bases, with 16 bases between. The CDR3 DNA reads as TGTGCCAGCAGCGCCCAGGGCCCTAGGGGTTCACCCCTCCACTTT. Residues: CASSAQGPRGSPLHF.

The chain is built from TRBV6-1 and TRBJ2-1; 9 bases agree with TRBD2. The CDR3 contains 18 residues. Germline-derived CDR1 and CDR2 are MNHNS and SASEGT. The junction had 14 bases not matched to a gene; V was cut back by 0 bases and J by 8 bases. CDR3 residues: CASSEAPAGGRVGDEQFF. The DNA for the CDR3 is TGTGCCAGCAGTGAAGCGCCTGCGGGGGGGCGAGTGGGGGATGAGCAGTTCTTC.

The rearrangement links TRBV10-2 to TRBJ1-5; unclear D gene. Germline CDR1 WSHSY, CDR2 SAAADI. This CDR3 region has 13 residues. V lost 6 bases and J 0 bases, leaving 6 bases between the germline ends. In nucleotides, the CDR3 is TGCGCCAGCAGAACAGATAGCAATCAGCCCCAGCATTTT. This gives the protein CASRTDSNQPQHF.

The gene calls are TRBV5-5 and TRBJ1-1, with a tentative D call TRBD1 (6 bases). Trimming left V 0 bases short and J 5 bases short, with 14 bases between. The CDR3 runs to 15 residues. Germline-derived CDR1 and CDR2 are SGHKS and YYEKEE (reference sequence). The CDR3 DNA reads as TGTGCCAGCAGCTTGGAGGCTGGGGGCGGAACTGAAGCTTTCTTT. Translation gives CASSLEAGGGTEAFF.